Included here is one T cell receptor beta chain sequence, with context. The CDR3 consists of 16 residues. Profiled with immunoSEQ multiplex PCR; TCRdb holds only in-frame clones, not every one. The sample has over 50,000 clones, over 75% seen once. This sample is drawn from a study of T cell changes during pregnancy in multiple sclerosis. The specimen was peripheral blood, collected in the first trimester of pregnancy. V is TRBV21-1 and J is TRBJ2-7; the tabulated D call, TRBD1, remains unverified against the DNA. TRBV21-1 is reported as a pseudogene. This TCR was sampled from a female donor with multiple sclerosis, enrolled in a pregnancy study. The DNA for the CDR3 is TGTGCCAGCAGCAAAGGAAAGACAGGGGGCCCCTACGAGCAGTACTTC. Translated, it gives CASSKGKTGGPYEQYF.